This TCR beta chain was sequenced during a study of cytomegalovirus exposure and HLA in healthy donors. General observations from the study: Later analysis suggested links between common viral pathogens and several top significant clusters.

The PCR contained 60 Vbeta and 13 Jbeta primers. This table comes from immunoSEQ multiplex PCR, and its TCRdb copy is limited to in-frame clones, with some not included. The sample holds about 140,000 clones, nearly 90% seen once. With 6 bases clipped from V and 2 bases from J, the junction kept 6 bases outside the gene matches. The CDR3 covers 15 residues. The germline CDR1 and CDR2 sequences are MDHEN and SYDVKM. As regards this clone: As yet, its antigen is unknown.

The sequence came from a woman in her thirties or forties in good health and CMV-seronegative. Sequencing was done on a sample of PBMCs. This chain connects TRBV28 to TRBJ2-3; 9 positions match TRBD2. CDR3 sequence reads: CASSSSGTLTDTQYF. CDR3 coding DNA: TGTGCCAGCAGCTCTAGCGGGACCCTCACAGATACGCAGTATTTT.